Following are 20 T cell receptor beta chains from one sample sequenced in a study of PD-1 blockade in classical Hodgkin lymphoma. Each patient relapsed following autologous stem cell transplantation, and prior brentuximab vedotin exposure differed. The data were produced by immunoSEQ multiplex PCR, yet TCRdb's version contains in-frame clones alone and is incomplete. The repertoire consists of under 110,000 clones, with about 89% occurring once and the leading ten covering under 8%. Sample: peripheral blood mononuclear cells (PBMCs), taken before the second cycle of nivolumab. The receptors stem from a human donor with classical Hodgkin lymphoma.

J is TRBJ2-3 and V is TRBV7-2; 9 bases align to TRBD2. The V gene's germline CDR1 is SGHTA and CDR2 FQGNSA. The CDR3 runs to 15 residues. Trimming at V came to 5 bases and at J to 3 bases, leaving 6 bases not matched to a gene. CDR3 nucleotide sequence: TGTGCCAGCAGCCTCGCGGGGGGGCCGACAGATACGCAGTATTTT. Translating it yields CASSLAGGPTDTQYF.

The chain is built from TRBV6-5 and TRBJ1-2; D ambiguous. The germline V and J ends were trimmed by 5 bases and 2 bases, with 9 bases remaining between them. The germline CDR1 and CDR2 sequences are MNHEY and SVGAGI. The CDR3 runs 13 residues. The CDR3 spells CASSQAGNYGYTF. CDR3 DNA sequence: TGTGCCAGCAGTCAGGCGGGGAACTATGGCTACACCTTC.

With regard to this clone: Other DNA sequences in this sample translate to the same CDR3. The gene calls are TRBV11-2 and TRBJ2-7; D unresolved. V was cut by 5 bases and J by 0 bases, with 2 bases left in between. The germline gives CDR1 SGHAT, CDR2 FQNNGV. The CDR3 is 11 amino acids. CDR3 nucleotides: TGTGCCAGCAGCCCCTCCTACGAGCAGTACTTC. This encodes CASSPSYEQYF.

V is TRBV4-1 and J is TRBJ2-3; D not resolved. The CDR3 contains 17 residues. Trimming removed 4 bases at V and 3 bases at J, with 20 bases between. CDR1 and CDR2 (germline): MGHRA, YSYEKL. The DNA for the CDR3 is TGCGCCAGCAGCCCGAAAGAAGTAATGATTGGTACAGATACGCAGTATTTT. Protein product: CASSPKEVMIGTDTQYF.

The genes are TRBV5-1 and TRBJ2-5, with 7 bases fitting TRBD2. The CDR3 is 13 residues long. Trimming at V came to 2 bases and at J to 3 bases, leaving 1 base not matched to a gene. CDR1 SGHRS and CDR2 YFSETQ come from the germline V gene. The CDR3 region is CASSFGGEETQYF. In DNA, the CDR3 is TGCGCCAGCAGCTTTGGGGGGGAAGAGACCCAGTACTTC.

The rearrangement joins TRBV27 to TRBJ2-2; 8 nucleotides line up with TRBD1. CDR3 length: 17 residues. The junction had 10 bases not matched to a gene; V was cut back by 4 bases and J by 3 bases. The germline gives CDR1 MNHEY, CDR2 SMNVEV (reference sequence). CDR3 DNA sequence: TGTGCCAGCAGTTCCAACCTGGACAGGGCGGACACCGGGGAGCTGTTTTTT. Translation gives CASSSNLDRADTGELFF.

V usage is TRBV6-1 and J usage is TRBJ2-1; D not resolved. Germline V CDR1 and CDR2: MNHNS, SASEGT. The CDR3 has 13 amino acids. Trimming shortened V by 6 bases and J by 3 bases, and 9 bases separated the two germline ends. The CDR3, as DNA: TGTGCCAGCAGGGTTCCTTTCTACAATGAGCAGTTCTTC. Amino acids: CASRVPFYNEQFF.

V is TRBV19 and J is TRBJ1-6, with D uncertain. This CDR3 has 15 amino acids. From germline, CDR1 is LNHDA and CDR2 SQIVND (reference sequence). Trimming removed 4 bases at V and 7 bases at J, with 14 bases between. CDR3: CASSTSRSPNSPLHF. The CDR3 DNA sequence: TGTGCCAGTAGTACCTCGAGGTCCCCAAATTCACCCCTCCACTTT.

The chain carries TRBV28 and TRBJ2-5; D is unresolved. Germline V CDR1 and CDR2: MDHEN, SYDVKM. The CDR3 runs 14 residues. V was clipped by 5 bases and J by 5 bases, with 15 bases between them. CDR3 nucleotide sequence: TGTGCCAGCAGTCTCCCTGGAAGTGTGGAGACCCAGTACTTC. It is translated as CASSLPGSVETQYF.

J is TRBJ2-3 and V is TRBV7-2; the match to TRBD2 covers 7 bases. CDR3 length: 13 amino acids. The ends lost 4 bases at V and 7 bases at J; junction bases unmatched: 5. CDR1 is SGHTA and CDR2 is FQGNSA in the germline V gene. The CDR3: CASSSAGLHTQYF. CDR3 nucleotide sequence: TGTGCCAGCAGCTCAGCGGGACTCCATACGCAGTATTTT.

The chain links TRBV9 to TRBJ2-3; tentatively, D is TRBD1 or TRBD2 (5 bases each). The germline V gene encodes CDR1 SGDLS and CDR2 YYNGEE. With 3 bases removed from V and 4 bases from J, the gap between germline ends came to 9 bases. CDR3 size: 13 residues. This CDR3 is CASSERGSDTQYF. CDR3 coding DNA: TGTGCCAGCAGCGAGAGGGGTTCAGATACGCAGTATTTT.

The chain carries TRBV20-1 and TRBJ2-3, with D unresolved. The CDR3 extends over 11 amino acids. Germline-derived CDR1 and CDR2 are DFQATT and SNEGSKA (reference sequence). Written as DNA, the CDR3 is TGCAGCCGACGTGGGAAAGATACGCAGTATTTT. This translates into CSRRGKDTQYF.

The genes are TRBV6-1 and TRBJ1-1; 7 bases agree with TRBD1. The junction had 8 bases not matched to a gene; V was cut back by 6 bases and J by 1 base. Germline lookup yields CDR1 MNHNS and CDR2 SASEGT. The CDR3 is 15 amino acids. The CDR3 region has the DNA TGTGCCAGCAGCCTGACAGGGTTCGGGAACACTGAAGCTTTCTTT. This encodes CASSLTGFGNTEAFF.

The rearrangement uses TRBV7-2 and TRBJ1-2; TRBD1 might be the D (6 bases). V gave up 1 base and J gave up 8 bases, with 11 bases separating them. This CDR3 comprises 13 residues. Germline-derived CDR1 and CDR2 are SGHTA and FQGNSA. This CDR3 is CASSLGGGAGYTF. The CDR3 coding sequence is TGTGCCAGCAGCTTAGGAGGGGGAGCGGGCTACACCTTC.

This clone was seen a single time. The chain combines TRBV15 with TRBJ2-5, with TRBD1 as a possible D gene (7 bases). V was trimmed by 0 bases and J by 4 bases, leaving 15 bases between them. This CDR3 has 16 amino acids. Germline CDR1 reads LNHNV; CDR2 reads YYDKDF (reference sequence). CDR3 region: CATSRDLLQGGETQYF. In DNA form, the CDR3 reads TGTGCCACCAGCAGAGATCTTTTGCAGGGGGGAGAGACCCAGTACTTC.

This chain connects TRBV30 to TRBJ1-4, with TRBD1 matching over 9 bases. Germline-derived CDR1 and CDR2 are GTSNPN and SVGIG (reference sequence). The CDR3 runs to 15 residues. J gave up 4 bases and V 4 bases, and 7 bases lay outside the gene matches. CDR3 amino acids: CAWTSQGADNEKLFF. The CDR3 DNA is TGTGCCTGGACTTCACAGGGGGCGGATAATGAAAAACTGTTTTTT.

V and J are TRBV28 and TRBJ2-2; 8 nucleotides align to TRBD1. With 8 bases clipped from V and 6 bases from J, the junction kept 5 bases outside the gene matches. The germline V gene encodes CDR1 MDHEN and CDR2 SYDVKM. The CDR3 sequence is 13 residues long. The CDR3 loop reads CASSDRVSGELFF. DNA for the CDR3: TGTGCCAGCTCGGACAGGGTTTCCGGGGAGCTGTTTTTT.

The rearrangement links TRBV30 to TRBJ1-1, with TRBD1 matching 8 bases. CDR3 size: 15 residues. In germline, CDR1 is GTSNPN, CDR2 SVGIG (reference sequence). V dropped 0 bases and J dropped 3; count of bases not matched to a gene: 6. CDR3 amino acids: CAWSVRVTGDTEAFF. The CDR3 DNA is TGTGCCTGGAGTGTACGGGTGACAGGGGACACTGAAGCTTTCTTT.

The CDR3 sequence is CASSQVGPGELFF. CDR3 nucleotide sequence: TGTGCCAGCAGCCAAGTTGGACCCGGGGAGCTGTTTTTT. The chain is built from TRBV4-2 and TRBJ2-2; D gene ambiguous. With 1 base removed from V and 6 bases from J, the gap between germline ends came to 6 bases. The CDR3 runs to 13 residues. CDR1 LGHNA and CDR2 YNFKEQ come from the germline V gene.

The chain recombines TRBV10-3 with TRBJ2-5, with D uncertain. Looked up from germline, CDR1 is ENHRY and CDR2 is SYGVKD. The CDR3 is 15 amino acids. V was pared by 0 bases and J by 4 bases, with 12 bases between. CDR3 in DNA: TGTGCCATCAGTGAGTCACGTCAGCCCCTAGAGACCCAGTACTTC. It specifies CAISESRQPLETQYF.